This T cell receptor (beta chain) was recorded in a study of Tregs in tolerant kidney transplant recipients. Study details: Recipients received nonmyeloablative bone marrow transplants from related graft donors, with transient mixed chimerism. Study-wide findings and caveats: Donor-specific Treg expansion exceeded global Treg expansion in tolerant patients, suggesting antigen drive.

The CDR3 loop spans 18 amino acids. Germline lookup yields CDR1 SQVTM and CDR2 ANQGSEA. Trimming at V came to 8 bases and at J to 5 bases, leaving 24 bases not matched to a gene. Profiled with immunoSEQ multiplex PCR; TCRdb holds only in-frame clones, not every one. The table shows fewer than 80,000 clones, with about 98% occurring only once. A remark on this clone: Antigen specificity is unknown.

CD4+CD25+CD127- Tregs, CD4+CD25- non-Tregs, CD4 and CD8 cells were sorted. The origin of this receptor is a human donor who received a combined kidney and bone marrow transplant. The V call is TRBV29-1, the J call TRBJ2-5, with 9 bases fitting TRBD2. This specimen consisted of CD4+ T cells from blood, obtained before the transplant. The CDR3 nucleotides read TGCAGCTCCTCCTTCGGAGGTGGCGGCGGGGGGGTTGGTGAGACCCAGTACTTC. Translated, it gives CSSSFGGGGGGVGETQYF.